Included here is one T cell receptor (beta chain) sequence, with context. Its cognate antigen is unknown. Produced via immunoSEQ multiplex PCR; TCRdb's table is partial and in-frame only. The data contain more than 9,500 clones, about nine tenths of them singletons. The V gene's germline CDR1 is GTSNPN and CDR2 SVGIG (reference sequence). The V and J ends lost 5 bases and 5 bases respectively, with 18 bases between them. CDR3 length: 15 amino acids. This specimen comes from a study of tumor-infiltrating lymphocytes in localized non-small cell lung cancer. General study findings and limits: TCRbeta sequencing showed higher T cell infiltration in tumors than uninvolved lung. Tumor T-cell fraction was not associated with recurrence-free survival. TCR sequencing covered a subset of patients with enough tissue.

The sequence was collected from a human donor with non-small cell lung cancer. The rearrangement uses TRBV30 and TRBJ1-4, with a weak D call TRBD1 (5 bases). The specimen was lung tumor tissue. CDR3 coding DNA: TGTGCCTGGGGGGGTTGGAGACAGAGAAATGAAAAACTGTTTTTT. Its translation is CAWGGWRQRNEKLFF.